These T cell receptor beta chains were read from a single sample in a study of T cell repertoires in cytomegalovirus infection. These TCRs are of unknown antigen specificity. One entry per CDR3 protein results from TCRdb running MiXCR on the reads. This sample has roughly 500,000 distinct CDR3 sequences, with 33% found just once. The source material was cultured PBMCs, sampled from culture after CMV antigen stimulation. Receptors were obtained from a human donor in good health (CMV status not recorded). Some clones in this sample may be carry-over from other donors' samples. CDR3s include the opening cysteine and the closing phenylalanine or tryptophan. The D gene is left open where the match is weak. Clone size appears in some rows only: once, few, many, or a class for an expanded clone.

-	TRBV3-1	few	TRBJ2-5	CASSRGQITQYF	TGTGCCAGCAGCCGGGGCCAGATTACCCAGTACTTC
TRBD2	TRBV19	-	TRBJ2-1	CASTPGLAANNEQFF	TGTGCCAGTACCCCGGGACTAGCGGCCAACAATGAGCAGTTCTTC
-	TRBV24-1	few	TRBJ2-1	CATSDSRVRSYNEQFF	TGTGCCACCAGTGATTCTCGGGTGCGCTCCTACAATGAGCAGTTCTTC
TRBD2	TRBV6-2/TRBV6-3	few	TRBJ2-1	CASSYSISSGTYNEQFF	TGTGCCAGCAGTTACTCGATTTCCAGCGGGACTTACAATGAGCAGTTCTTC
TRBD1	TRBV25-1	-	TRBJ2-7	CASSELIGTAYEQYF	TGTGCCAGCAGTGAATTAATTGGGACAGCCTACGAGCAGTACTTC
-	TRBV2	-	TRBJ1-3	CASSEIHAFSGNTIYF	TGTGCCAGCAGTGAGATCCACGCTTTCTCTGGAAACACCATATATTTT
-	TRBV4-3	few	TRBJ2-2	CASSQVRLGDGELFF	TGCGCCAGCAGCCAAGTGAGATTGGGGGACGGGGAGCTGTTTTTT
-	TRBV12-3/TRBV12-4	once	TRBJ2-3	CASSFIEARGRDTQYF	TGTGCCAGCAGTTTTATTGAGGCGCGGGGTAGGGATACGCAGTATTTT
-	TRBV12-3/TRBV12-4	-	TRBJ2-1	CASRPQQGNEQFF	TGTGCCAGCAGACCGCAGCAGGGCAATGAGCAGTTCTTC
-	TRBV7-2	many	TRBJ2-1	CASSLNWLDEQFF	TGTGCCAGCAGCTTAAATTGGTTAGATGAGCAGTTCTTC
TRBD2	TRBV10-3	-	TRBJ2-1	CAITLAGGLYNEQFF	TGTGCCATCACTCTAGCGGGAGGGCTCTACAATGAGCAGTTCTTC
-	TRBV7-3	few	TRBJ2-3	CASSFEQGYGDTQYF	TGTGCCAGCAGCTTCGAACAGGGTTATGGAGATACGCAGTATTTT
-	TRBV7-2	-	TRBJ2-1	CASSLRPSGGDEQFF	TGTGCCAGCAGCTTACGACCCTCGGGGGGCGATGAGCAGTTCTTC
-	TRBV30	-	TRBJ1-2	CAWSVPHPGPRRYTF	TGTGCCTGGAGTGTACCCCATCCGGGACCCCGGAGGTACACCTTC
TRBD2	TRBV29-1	-	TRBJ2-1	CSVEGGISEQFF	TGCAGCGTTGAGGGAGGGATCAGCGAGCAGTTCTTC
-	TRBV7-2	few	TRBJ2-5	CASSFALQQGETQYF	TGTGCCAGCAGCTTCGCTCTACAACAGGGAGAGACCCAGTACTTC
-	TRBV6-2/TRBV6-3	-	TRBJ2-7	CASSYGPQRGKEQYF	TGTGCCAGCAGTTACGGTCCGCAAAGGGGGAAGGAGCAGTACTTC
-	TRBV7-8	many	TRBJ1-1	CASSARLQGTEAFF	TGTGCCAGCAGCGCTAGGTTACAGGGCACTGAAGCTTTCTTT
-	TRBV7-2	many	TRBJ2-1	CASSIPATRLQFF	TGTGCCAGCAGCATACCTGCGACCCGACTTCAGTTCTTC
-	TRBV13	-	TRBJ1-6	CASSLYRGEGEHSPLHF	TGTGCCAGCAGCTTATACCGGGGGGAGGGAGAGCATTCACCCCTCCACTTT
-	TRBV19	-	TRBJ2-1	CASNPRSGVPTTNEQFF	TGTGCCAGTAATCCCCGATCGGGGGTCCCGACTACCAATGAGCAGTTCTTC
-	TRBV24-1	few	TRBJ1-5	CATSDLPGNQPQHF	TGTGCCACCAGTGACCTCCCAGGCAATCAGCCCCAGCATTTT
TRBD1	TRBV28	-	TRBJ1-5	CASRTDRGGQPQHF	TGTGCCAGCAGGACTGACAGGGGGGGACAGCCCCAGCATTTT
TRBD2	TRBV24-1	once	TRBJ2-1	CATMVAGTSQDNEQFF	TGTGCCACCATGGTCGCCGGGACTAGCCAGGACAATGAGCAGTTCTTC
TRBD2	TRBV12-3/TRBV12-4	many	TRBJ2-7	CASSFGQGGYEQYF	TGTGCCAGCAGTTTCGGGCAGGGAGGGTACGAGCAGTACTTC
TRBD2	TRBV10-3	-	TRBJ2-1	CAISGLAGVNEQFF	TGTGCCATCAGTGGGCTAGCGGGAGTCAATGAGCAGTTCTTC
TRBD2	TRBV7-8	many	TRBJ2-1	CASSLFGGLAGGSSYNEQFF	TGTGCCAGCAGCTTATTTGGGGGGCTAGCGGGAGGGAGCTCCTACAATGAGCAGTTCTTC
-	TRBV5-1	-	TRBJ2-6	CASSLMAGSSGANVLTF	TGCGCCAGCAGCTTGATGGCGGGAAGCTCTGGGGCCAACGTCCTGACTTTC
-	TRBV7-8	-	TRBJ2-3	CASSFRRMYTDTQYF	TGTGCCAGCAGCTTCAGGCGGATGTACACAGATACGCAGTATTTT
-	TRBV4-3	-	TRBJ2-7	CASSQDRGATEQYF	TGCGCCAGCAGCCAAGATAGGGGCGCGACCGAGCAGTACTTC
TRBD2	TRBV25-1	-	TRBJ2-3	CASSEWGTSGRTDTQYF	TGTGCCAGCAGTGAATGGGGGACTAGCGGACGCACAGATACGCAGTATTTT
-	TRBV12-3/TRBV12-4	once	TRBJ1-5	CASSSLGPGEYQPQHF	TGTGCCAGCAGTTCCCTGGGGCCAGGGGAATACCAGCCCCAGCATTTT
-	TRBV12-3/TRBV12-4	-	TRBJ1-4	CASSTLGTNEKLFF	TGTGCCAGCAGTACTCTGGGGACTAATGAAAAACTGTTTTTT